The clone carrying this TCR beta chain was picked up one time. This entry comes from a study of control samples from healthy donors and cancer patients. This table comes from immunoSEQ multiplex PCR, and its TCRdb copy is limited to in-frame clones, with some not included. The profile shows 170,000 or so clones, 91% of them singletons. The CDR3 has 16 residues. V was trimmed by 1 base and J by 5 bases, leaving 15 bases between them. CDR1 is SGHRS, CDR2 YFSETQ, per germline. The sequence derives from a woman in her 40s in good health. The sample taken for sequencing was blood. V gene TRBV5-1 combines with J gene TRBJ1-4; D is unresolved. CDR3 region: CASSLRGPEFNEKLFF. The CDR3 DNA follows: TGCGCCAGCAGCTTGAGAGGGCCCGAATTCAATGAAAAACTGTTTTTT.